This T cell receptor beta chain was recorded in a study of OX40 agonist ivuxolimab in advanced cancers. The overall study: Of mixed ages from about 20 to 80 and averaging about 56 years, the group was 65% to 85% male.

The protocol was immunoSEQ multiplex PCR, while the TCRdb copy is restricted to in-frame clones and leaves out a portion. The sample yields 64,000 or so clones, roughly 83% seen once. Germline V gene lookup returns CDR1 DFQATT and CDR2 SNEGSKA (reference sequence). The CDR3 is 11 residues long. V dropped 3 bases and J dropped 7 bases, with 6 bases sitting between them. This sequence was found in an adult with an advanced solid tumor such as melanoma, head and neck, liver or kidney cancer. Sequencing used CD4+ or CD8+ T cells sorted from blood, obtained in a trial of the OX40 agonist ivuxolimab. The V call is TRBV20-1, the J call TRBJ2-2, with unresolved D. CDR3 residues: CSASRVGELFF. CDR3 sequence (DNA): TGCAGTGCTAGTAGGGTCGGGGAGCTGTTTTTT.